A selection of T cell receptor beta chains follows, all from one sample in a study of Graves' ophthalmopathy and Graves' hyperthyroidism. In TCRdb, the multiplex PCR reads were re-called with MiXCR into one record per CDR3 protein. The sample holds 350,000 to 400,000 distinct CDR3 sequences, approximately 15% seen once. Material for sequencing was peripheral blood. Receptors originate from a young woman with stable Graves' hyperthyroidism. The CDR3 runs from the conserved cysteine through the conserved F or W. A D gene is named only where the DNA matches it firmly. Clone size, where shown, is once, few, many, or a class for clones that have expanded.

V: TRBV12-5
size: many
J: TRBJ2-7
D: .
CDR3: CASGLVRGYEQYF
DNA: TGTGCTAGTGGTTTGGTACGAGGATACGAGCAGTACTTC

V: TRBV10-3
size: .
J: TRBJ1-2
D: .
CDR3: CAISGDSPDYTF
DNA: TGTGCCATCAGTGGTGACAGTCCGGACTACACCTTC

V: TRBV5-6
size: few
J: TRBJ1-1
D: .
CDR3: CASSSLGGSNTEAFF
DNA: TGTGCCAGCAGCTCCCTTGGAGGGTCGAACACTGAAGCTTTCTTT

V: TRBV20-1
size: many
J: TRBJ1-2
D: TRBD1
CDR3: CRGTGGGYGYTF
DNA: TGCAGAGGGACAGGGGGAGGGTATGGCTACACCTTC

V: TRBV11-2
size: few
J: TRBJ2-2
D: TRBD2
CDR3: CASSLGAGANTGELFF
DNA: TGTGCCAGCAGCTTAGGGGCGGGGGCGAACACCGGGGAGCTGTTTTTT

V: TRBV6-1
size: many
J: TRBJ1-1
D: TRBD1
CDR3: CASSEAPGQDWTEAFF
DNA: TGTGCCAGCAGTGAAGCGCCGGGACAGGATTGGACTGAAGCTTTCTTT

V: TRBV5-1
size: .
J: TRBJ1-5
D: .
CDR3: CASSLGDSAASQHF
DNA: TGCGCCAGCAGCTTGGGGGACTCCGCCGCGTCCCAGCATTTT

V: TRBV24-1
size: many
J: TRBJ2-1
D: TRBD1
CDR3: CATSPSDRGNNEQFF
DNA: TGTGCCACCAGTCCCTCGGACAGGGGAAACAATGAGCAGTTCTTC

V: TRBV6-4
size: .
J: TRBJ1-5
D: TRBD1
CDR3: CASSALLGQGSNQPQHF
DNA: TGTGCCAGCAGTGCTCTCCTGGGACAGGGAAGCAATCAGCCCCAGCATTTT

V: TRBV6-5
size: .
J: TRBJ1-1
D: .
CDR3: CASSYLTDLNTEAFF
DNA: TGTGCCAGCAGTTACTTGACAGACTTAAACACTGAAGCTTTCTTT

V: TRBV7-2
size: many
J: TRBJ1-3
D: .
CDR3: CASSSGVGNTIYF
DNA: TGTGCCAGCAGCTCGGGCGTCGGAAACACCATATATTTT

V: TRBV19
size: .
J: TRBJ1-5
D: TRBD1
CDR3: CASSGDRGRFLNQPQHF
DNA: TGTGCCAGTAGTGGGGACAGGGGGCGATTTCTAAATCAGCCCCAGCATTTT

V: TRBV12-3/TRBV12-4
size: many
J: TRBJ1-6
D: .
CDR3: CASSLGSSYNSPLHF
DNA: TGTGCCAGCAGTTTAGGTAGCTCCTATAATTCACCCCTCCACTTT

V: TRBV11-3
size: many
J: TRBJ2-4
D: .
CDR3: CASSLSGQKNIQYF
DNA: TGTGCCAGCAGCTTATCAGGACAGAAAAACATTCAGTACTTC

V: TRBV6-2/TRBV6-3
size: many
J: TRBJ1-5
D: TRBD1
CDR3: CASSYSTGDYQPQHF
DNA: TGTGCCAGCAGTTACTCGACAGGGGACTATCAGCCCCAGCATTTT

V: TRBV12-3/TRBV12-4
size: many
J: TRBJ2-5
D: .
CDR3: CASSFNEGRRETQYF
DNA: TGTGCCAGCAGTTTCAATGAGGGCCGGAGAGAGACCCAGTACTTC

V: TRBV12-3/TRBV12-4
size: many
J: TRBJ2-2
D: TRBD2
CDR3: CASTRGLAGTGELFF
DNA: TGTGCCAGCACCCGGGGACTAGCGGGGACCGGGGAGCTGTTTTTT

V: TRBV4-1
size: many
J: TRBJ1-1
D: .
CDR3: CASSPTSPGAANAEAFF
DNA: TGCGCCAGCAGCCCTACTTCCCCGGGGGCCGCTAACGCTGAAGCTTTCTTT

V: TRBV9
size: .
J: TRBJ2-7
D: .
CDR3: CASSPTRGADEQYF
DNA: TGTGCCAGCAGCCCTACGAGGGGGGCGGACGAGCAGTACTTC

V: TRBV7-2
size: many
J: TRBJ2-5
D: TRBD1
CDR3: CASSPLTGGQETQYF
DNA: TGTGCCAGCAGCCCGCTGACAGGGGGCCAAGAGACCCAGTACTTC

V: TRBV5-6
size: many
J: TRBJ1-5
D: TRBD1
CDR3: CASSLAAQGSYSNQPQHF
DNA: TGTGCCAGCAGCTTGGCGGCACAGGGGAGTTATAGCAATCAGCCCCAGCATTTT

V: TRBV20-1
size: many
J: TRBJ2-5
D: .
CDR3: CSARVRGGAWETQYF
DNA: TGCAGTGCTAGAGTCCGTGGGGGGGCTTGGGAGACCCAGTACTTC

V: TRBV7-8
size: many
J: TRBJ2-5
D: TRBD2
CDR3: CASSPASGGAGETQYF
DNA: TGTGCCAGCAGCCCCGCGAGCGGGGGGGCCGGGGAGACCCAGTACTTC

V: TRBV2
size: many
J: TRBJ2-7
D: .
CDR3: CASSDTGTRVDEQYF
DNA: TGTGCCAGCAGTGACACCGGGACACGAGTCGACGAGCAGTACTTC

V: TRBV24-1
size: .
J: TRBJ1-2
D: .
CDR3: CATSDLTGLSYTF
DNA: TGTGCCACCAGTGATTTGACAGGGCTAAGCTACACCTTC

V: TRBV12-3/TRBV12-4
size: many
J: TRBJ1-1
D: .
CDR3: CASSILGGRTEAFF
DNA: TGTGCCAGCAGTATTCTCGGGGGCCGGACTGAAGCTTTCTTT

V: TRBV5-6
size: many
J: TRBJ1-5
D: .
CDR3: CASSLGPGVQPQHF
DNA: TGTGCCAGCAGCTTGGGGCCAGGGGTTCAGCCCCAGCATTTT

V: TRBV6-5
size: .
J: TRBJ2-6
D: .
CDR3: CASSYSGGGRANVLTF
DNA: TGTGCCAGCAGTTACTCTGGTGGGGGGAGGGCCAACGTCCTGACTTTC

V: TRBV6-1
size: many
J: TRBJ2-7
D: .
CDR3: CASSEPRRAVSYEQYF
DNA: TGTGCCAGCAGTGAACCGCGCAGGGCCGTTTCCTACGAGCAGTACTTC

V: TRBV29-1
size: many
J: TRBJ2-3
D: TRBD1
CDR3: CSVVGPTGGITDTQYF
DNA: TGCAGCGTTGTTGGCCCCACAGGGGGTATCACAGATACGCAGTATTTT

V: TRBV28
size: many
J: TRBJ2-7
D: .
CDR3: CASSIGGLFREQYF
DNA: TGTGCCAGCTCTATAGGGGGGCTTTTCCGCGAGCAGTACTTC

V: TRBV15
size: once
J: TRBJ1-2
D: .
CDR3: CATSRDERQWDGYTF
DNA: TGTGCCACCAGCAGAGATGAACGACAGTGGGACGGCTACACCTTC

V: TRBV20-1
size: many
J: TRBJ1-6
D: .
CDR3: CSARDTGPYNSPLHF
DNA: TGCAGTGCTAGAGATACAGGTCCCTATAATTCACCCCTCCACTTT

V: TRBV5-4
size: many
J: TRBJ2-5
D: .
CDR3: CASTPRDQETQYF
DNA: TGTGCCAGCACTCCCCGGGATCAGGAGACCCAGTACTTC

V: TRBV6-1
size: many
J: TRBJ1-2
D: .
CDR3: CASSEVQGRKEDYGYTF
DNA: TGTGCCAGCAGTGAAGTGCAGGGACGTAAAGAAGACTATGGCTACACCTTC

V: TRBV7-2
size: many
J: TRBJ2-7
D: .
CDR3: CASSLARSYEQYF
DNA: TGCGCCAGCAGCTTGGCCAGATCCTACGAGCAGTACTTC

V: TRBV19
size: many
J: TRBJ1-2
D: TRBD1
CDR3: CASSIPGTGELHGYTF
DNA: TGTGCCAGTAGTATCCCCGGGACAGGGGAACTTCACGGCTACACCTTC

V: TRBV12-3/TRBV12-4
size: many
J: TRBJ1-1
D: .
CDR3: CASTLDSEAFF
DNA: TGTGCCAGCACCCTGGACAGCGAAGCTTTCTTT

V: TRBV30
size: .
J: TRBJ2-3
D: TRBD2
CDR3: CAWSGVAGGITDTQYF
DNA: TGTGCCTGGAGTGGGGTAGCGGGGGGTATCACAGATACGCAGTATTTT

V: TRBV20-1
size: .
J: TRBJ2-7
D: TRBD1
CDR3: CSAREGTGAYEQYF
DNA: TGCAGTGCTAGGGAGGGGACAGGGGCCTACGAGCAGTACTTC

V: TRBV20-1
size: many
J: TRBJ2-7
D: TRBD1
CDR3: CSARARDRAYEQYF
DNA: TGCAGTGCTAGAGCTAGGGACAGGGCCTACGAGCAGTACTTC